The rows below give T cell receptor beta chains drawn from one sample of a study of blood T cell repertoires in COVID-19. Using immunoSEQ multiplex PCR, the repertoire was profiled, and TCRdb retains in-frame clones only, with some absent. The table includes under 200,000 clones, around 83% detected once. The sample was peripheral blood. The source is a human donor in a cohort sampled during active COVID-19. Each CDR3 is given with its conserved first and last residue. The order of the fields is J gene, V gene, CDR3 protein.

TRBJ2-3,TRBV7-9,CASSRGDTQYF
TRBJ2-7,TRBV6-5,CASKGGSGGAYEQYF
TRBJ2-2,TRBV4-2,CASSRSTGKTGELFF
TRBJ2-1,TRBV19,CASRKETGLSYNEQFF
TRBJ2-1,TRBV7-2,CASSISGGYYNEQFF
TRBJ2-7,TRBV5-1,CASSLARTGEAGSHEQYF
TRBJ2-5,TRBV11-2,CASSPGHLQETQYF
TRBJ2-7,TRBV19,CASSLTSYEQYF
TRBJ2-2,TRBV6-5,CAGGLAGAGELFF
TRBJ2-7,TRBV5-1,CASSTGSQGAYEQYF
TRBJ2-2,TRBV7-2,CASSPRTSGGPTGAGELFF
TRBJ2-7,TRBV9,CASSVEGVGSGEQYF
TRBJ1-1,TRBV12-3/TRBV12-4,CASSRETEAFF
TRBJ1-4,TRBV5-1,CASRNTGGTNEKLFF
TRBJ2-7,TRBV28,CASSSSLANLYEQYF
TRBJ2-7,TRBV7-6,CASSLTGTGAYEQYF
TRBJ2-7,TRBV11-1,CASSFAGYSYEQYF
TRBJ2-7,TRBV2,CASSEDRGRDEQYF
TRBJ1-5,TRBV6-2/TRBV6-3,CASSYSRGRDQPQHF
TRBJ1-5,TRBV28,CASSSPQGEQPQHF
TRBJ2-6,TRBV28,CASSDISAGANVLTF
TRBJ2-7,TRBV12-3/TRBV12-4,CASSQGLSYEQYF
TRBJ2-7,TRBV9,CASSGGTAGYEQYF
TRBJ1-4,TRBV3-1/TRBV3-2,CASSQVGPGGNEKLFF
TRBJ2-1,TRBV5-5,CASSFRHDTNNEQFF
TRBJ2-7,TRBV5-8,CAGPGGPLSYEQYF
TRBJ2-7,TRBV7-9,CASSSAVTGHEQYF
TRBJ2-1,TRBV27,CASSFPGATNEQFF